These 12 T cell receptor beta chains originate from one sample sequenced in a study of T cell changes during pregnancy in multiple sclerosis. Measured with immunoSEQ multiplex PCR; TCRdb has only the in-frame clones, and not every one. In the table there are tens of thousands of clones, roughly 90% of which are singletons. The specimen was peripheral blood, collected in the second trimester of pregnancy. These receptors came from a female donor with multiple sclerosis, enrolled in a pregnancy study.

CDR3 in amino acids: CASSNTGGYAEQYF. The CDR3 DNA follows: TGTGCCAGCAGTAACACAGGGGGCTATGCCGAGCAGTACTTC. J is TRBJ2-7 and V is TRBV28; 9 nucleotides align to TRBD1. Germline V gene data show CDR1 as MDHEN and CDR2 as SYDVKM. This CDR3 region has 14 residues. The J segment lost 6 bases and the V segment lost 5 bases, leaving 8 bases of the junction unmatched.

This clone was seen a single time. This chain connects TRBV11-2 to TRBJ2-3; no definite D call. Trimming took off 1 base at V and 2 bases at J, with 10 bases between the two ends. The length of the CDR3 is 15 residues. The germline CDR1 and CDR2 sequences are SGHAT and FQNNGV. CDR3 coding DNA: TGTGCCAGCAGCTTAGTTTCCAGGCTCACAGATACGCAGTATTTT. Translation gives CASSLVSRLTDTQYF.

The chain has TRBV28 and TRBJ1-2, with D tentatively TRBD1 (5 bases). Deletions cut 6 bases from V and 7 bases from J, with 12 bases between. Germline lookup yields CDR1 MDHEN and CDR2 SYDVKM. This CDR3 comprises 12 residues. In nucleotides, the CDR3 is TGTGCCAGCAGCCCCTTCGGGGGTGGCTACACCTTC. This encodes CASSPFGGGYTF.

This clone has a single count. The chain combines TRBV13 with TRBJ2-7; TRBD1 is a possible D gene (6 bases). The V gene lost 5 bases and the J gene lost 0 bases, with 11 bases spanning the gap. The CDR3 extends over 14 amino acids. CDR1 and CDR2 (germline): PRHDT, FYEKMQ (reference sequence). DNA for the CDR3: TGTGCCAGCAGCGCTCAACAGGGCTCCTACGAGCAGTACTTC. Translating it yields CASSAQQGSYEQYF. Full variable domain (rest looked up from reference TRBV13 and TRBJ2-7): AAGVIQSPRHLIKEKRETATLKCYPIPRHDTVYWYQQGPGQDPQFLISFYEKMQSDKGSIPDRFSAQQFSDYHSELNMSSLELGDSALYFCASSAQQGSYEQYFGPGTRLTVT.

The chain employs TRBV19 and TRBJ2-4, with TRBD1 matching over 9 bases. Germline values: CDR1 LNHDA, CDR2 SQIVND (reference sequence). CDR3 size: 20 residues. Trimming took 3 bases from V and 2 from J; bases not matched to a gene: 17. CDR3 residues: CASSILTGGRFPLTKNIQYF. For the CDR3, the DNA is TGTGCCAGTAGTATCTTAACAGGGGGCCGGTTCCCACTGACCAAAAACATTCAGTACTTC.

The chain recombines TRBV15 with TRBJ2-7, with TRBD1 matching 9 bases. This CDR3 region has 15 residues. Germline lookup yields CDR1 LNHNV and CDR2 YYDKDF (reference sequence). Unmatched junction bases numbered 6, after V lost 2 bases and J lost 4 bases. CDR3 amino acids: CATSRHTGGSYEQYF. In nucleotides, the CDR3 is TGTGCCACCAGCAGACATACAGGGGGCTCGTACGAGCAGTACTTC.

The chain employs TRBV11-2 and TRBJ1-5; 8 bases match TRBD1. CDR1 is SGHAT, CDR2 FQNNGV, per germline. The CDR3 is made up of 14 amino acids. V shed 5 bases and J 7 bases; nucleotides not matched to a gene: 7. The CDR3 is CASSPGQGSQPQHF. Here the CDR3 DNA reads TGTGCCAGCAGCCCCGGACAGGGAAGCCAGCCCCAGCATTTT.

This chain joins TRBV13 and TRBJ1-1; no clear D. Trimming removed 3 bases at V and 1 base at J, with 9 bases between. Germline CDR1 PRHDT, CDR2 FYEKMQ (reference sequence). The CDR3 spans 14 residues. CDR3 DNA sequence: TGTGCCAGCAGCTTGGGGAGAAAGAACACTGAAGCTTTCTTT. Amino acids: CASSLGRKNTEAFF.

The chain employs TRBV29-1 and TRBJ1-4; D might be TRBD1 (6 bases). Germline V gene sequence: CDR1 SQVTM, CDR2 ANQGSEA. Trimming removed 6 bases at V and 7 bases at J, with 24 bases between. The CDR3 extends over 16 amino acids. The CDR3 region is CSVGTRNREFGEKLFF. CDR3 sequence (DNA): TGCAGCGTGGGGACCCGAAACAGGGAGTTCGGTGAAAAACTGTTTTTT.

The chain carries TRBV9 and TRBJ1-3; D is ambiguous. Looked up from germline, CDR1 is SGDLS and CDR2 is YYNGEE. The CDR3 covers 18 residues. V lost 3 bases to trimming and J lost 0 bases, with 19 bases between them. The CDR3 loop reads CASSAFPGSRDSGNTIYF. CDR3 DNA: TGTGCCAGCAGCGCATTCCCCGGGAGCCGAGACTCTGGAAACACCATATATTTT.

The rearrangement links TRBV9 to TRBJ1-1; 10 positions agree with TRBD1. Germline V lookup: CDR1 SGDLS, CDR2 YYNGEE. This CDR3 has 15 amino acids. V gave up 0 bases and J gave up 5 bases; unmatched junction bases: 4. The CDR3 loop reads CASSVEGTGDTEAFF. In DNA, the CDR3 is TGTGCCAGCAGCGTAGAGGGGACAGGGGATACTGAAGCTTTCTTT.

The chain combines TRBV14 with TRBJ2-1; 12 positions match TRBD2. The CDR3 contains 17 residues. V trimming: 4 bases; J trimming: 7 bases; junction bases outside the gene matches: 11. CDR1 is SGHDN, CDR2 FVKESK, per germline. The CDR3 coding sequence is TGTGCCAGCAGCCGGCGAAGGACTAGCGGGATGGAAAATGAGCAGTTCTTC. Amino acids: CASSRRRTSGMENEQFF.